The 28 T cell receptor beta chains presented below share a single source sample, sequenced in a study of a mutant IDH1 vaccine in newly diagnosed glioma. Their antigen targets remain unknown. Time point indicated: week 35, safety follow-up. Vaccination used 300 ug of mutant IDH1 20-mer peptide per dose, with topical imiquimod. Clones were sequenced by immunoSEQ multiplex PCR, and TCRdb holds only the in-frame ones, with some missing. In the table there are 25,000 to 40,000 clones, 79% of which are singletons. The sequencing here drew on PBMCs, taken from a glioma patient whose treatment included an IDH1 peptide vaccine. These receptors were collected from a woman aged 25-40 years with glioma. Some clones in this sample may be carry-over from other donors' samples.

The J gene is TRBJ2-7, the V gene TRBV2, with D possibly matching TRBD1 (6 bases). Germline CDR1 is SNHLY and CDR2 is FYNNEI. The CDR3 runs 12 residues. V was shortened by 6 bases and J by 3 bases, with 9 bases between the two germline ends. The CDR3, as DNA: TGTGCCAGCAGCGGGACAATCTACGAGCAGTACTTC. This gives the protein CASSGTIYEQYF.

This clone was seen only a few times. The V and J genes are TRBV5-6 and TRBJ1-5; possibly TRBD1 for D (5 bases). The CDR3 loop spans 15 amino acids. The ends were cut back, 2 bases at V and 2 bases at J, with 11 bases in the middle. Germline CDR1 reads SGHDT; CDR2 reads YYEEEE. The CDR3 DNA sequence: TGTGCCAGCAGCTTTTGGGGAGGGGGCAATCAGCCCCAGCATTTT. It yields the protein CASSFWGGGNQPQHF.

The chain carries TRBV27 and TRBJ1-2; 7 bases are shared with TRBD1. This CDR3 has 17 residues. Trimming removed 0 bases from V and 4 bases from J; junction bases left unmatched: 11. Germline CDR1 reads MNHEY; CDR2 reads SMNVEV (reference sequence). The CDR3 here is CASSLSGVAGGGYGYTF. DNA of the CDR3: TGTGCCAGCAGTTTATCTGGGGTGGCAGGGGGGGGCTATGGCTACACCTTC.

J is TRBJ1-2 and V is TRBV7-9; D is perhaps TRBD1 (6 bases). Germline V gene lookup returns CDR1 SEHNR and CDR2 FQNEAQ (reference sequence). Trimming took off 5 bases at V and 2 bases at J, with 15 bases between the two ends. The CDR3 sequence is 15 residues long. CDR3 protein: CASSTLQGTNYGYTF. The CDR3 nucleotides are TGTGCCAGCAGCACCTTACAGGGCACGAACTATGGCTACACCTTC.

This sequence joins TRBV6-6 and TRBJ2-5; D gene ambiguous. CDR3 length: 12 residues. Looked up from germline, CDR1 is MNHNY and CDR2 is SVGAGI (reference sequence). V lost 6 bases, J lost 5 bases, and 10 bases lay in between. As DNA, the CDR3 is TGTGCCAGCAGAGACTCGATGGAGACCCAGTACTTC. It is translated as CASRDSMETQYF.

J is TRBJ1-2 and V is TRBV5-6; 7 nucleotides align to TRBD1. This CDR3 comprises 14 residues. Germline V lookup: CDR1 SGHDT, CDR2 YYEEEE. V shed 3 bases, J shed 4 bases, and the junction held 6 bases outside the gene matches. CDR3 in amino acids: CASSWGGQPYGYTF. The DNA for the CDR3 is TGTGCCAGCAGCTGGGGGGGACAGCCCTATGGCTACACCTTC.

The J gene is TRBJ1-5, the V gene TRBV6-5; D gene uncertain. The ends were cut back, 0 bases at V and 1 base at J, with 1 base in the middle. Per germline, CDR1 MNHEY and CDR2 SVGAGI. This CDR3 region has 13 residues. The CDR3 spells CASSYSSNQPQHF. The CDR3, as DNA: TGTGCCAGCAGTTACTCGAGCAATCAGCCCCAGCATTTT.

The CDR3 nucleotides are TGTGCCAGTAGCCAAGAACTTCGCACAGATACGCAGTATTTT. Translating it yields CASSQELRTDTQYF. The chain links TRBV6-6 to TRBJ2-3, with D hard to call. V lost 9 bases, J lost 1 base, and 14 bases lay in between. CDR3 length equals 14 residues. CDR1 is MNHNY, CDR2 SVGAGI, per germline (reference sequence).

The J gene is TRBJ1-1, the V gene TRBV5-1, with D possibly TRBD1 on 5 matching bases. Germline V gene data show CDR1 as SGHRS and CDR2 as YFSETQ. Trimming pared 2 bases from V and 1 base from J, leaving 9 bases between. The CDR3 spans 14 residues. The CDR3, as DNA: TGCGCCAGCAGCTTTTCAGGGCAGAACACTGAAGCTTTCTTT. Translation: CASSFSGQNTEAFF.

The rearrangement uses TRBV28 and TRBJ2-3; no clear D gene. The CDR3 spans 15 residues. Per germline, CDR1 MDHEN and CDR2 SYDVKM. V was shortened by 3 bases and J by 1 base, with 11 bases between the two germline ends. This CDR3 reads CASSFPVRGTDTQYF. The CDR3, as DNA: TGTGCCAGCAGTTTCCCCGTTAGGGGCACAGATACGCAGTATTTT.

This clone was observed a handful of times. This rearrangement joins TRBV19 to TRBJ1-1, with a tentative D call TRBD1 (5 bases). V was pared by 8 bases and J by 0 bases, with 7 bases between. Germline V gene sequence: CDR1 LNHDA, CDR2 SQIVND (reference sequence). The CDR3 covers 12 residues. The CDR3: CASWGVNTEAFF. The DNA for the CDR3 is TGTGCCAGTTGGGGGGTGAACACTGAAGCTTTCTTT.

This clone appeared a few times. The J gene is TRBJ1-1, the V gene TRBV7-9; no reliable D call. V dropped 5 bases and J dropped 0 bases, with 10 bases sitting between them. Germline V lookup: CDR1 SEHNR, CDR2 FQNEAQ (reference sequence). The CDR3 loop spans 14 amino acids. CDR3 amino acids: CASSRGGMNTEAFF. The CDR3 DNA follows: TGTGCCAGCAGCCGTGGAGGGATGAACACTGAAGCTTTCTTT. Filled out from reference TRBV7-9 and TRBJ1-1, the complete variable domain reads DTGVSQNPRHKITKRGQNVTFRCDPISEHNRLYWYRQTLGQGPEFLTYFQNEAQLEKSRLLSDRFSAERPKGSFSTLEIQRTEQGDSAMYLCASSRGGMNTEAFFGQGTRLTVV.

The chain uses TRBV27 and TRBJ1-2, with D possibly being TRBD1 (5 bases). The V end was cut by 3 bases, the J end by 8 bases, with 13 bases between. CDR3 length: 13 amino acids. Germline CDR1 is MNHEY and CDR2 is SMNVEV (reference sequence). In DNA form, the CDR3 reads TGTGCCAGCAGTTTGGGGGGAGGTAGGGGCTACACCTTC. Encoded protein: CASSLGGGRGYTF.

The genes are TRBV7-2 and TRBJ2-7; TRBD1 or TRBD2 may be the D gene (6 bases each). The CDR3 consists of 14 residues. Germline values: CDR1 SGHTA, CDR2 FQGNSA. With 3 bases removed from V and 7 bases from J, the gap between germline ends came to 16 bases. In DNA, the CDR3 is TGTGCCAGCAGCTTCTCAAGGGGGAGCGGGGAGCAGTACTTC. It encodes CASSFSRGSGEQYF.

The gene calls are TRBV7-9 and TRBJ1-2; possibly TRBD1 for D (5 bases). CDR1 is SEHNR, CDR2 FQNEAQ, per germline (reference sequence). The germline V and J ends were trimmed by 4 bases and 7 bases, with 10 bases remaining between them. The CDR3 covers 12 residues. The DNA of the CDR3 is TGTGCCAGCAGCTCAGAGGGGCTTGGCTACACCTTC. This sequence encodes CASSSEGLGYTF.

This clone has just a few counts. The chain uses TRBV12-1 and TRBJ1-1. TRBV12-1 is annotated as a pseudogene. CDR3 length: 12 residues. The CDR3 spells CASSPFSTEAFF. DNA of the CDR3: TGTGCCAGCAGCCCATTCTCCACTGAAGCTTTCTTT.

Written as DNA, the CDR3 is TGTGCCAGCAGCTTGGAGGGGGGGCGGGCAGATACGCAGTATTTT. The encoded protein is CASSLEGGRADTQYF. This chain connects TRBV13 to TRBJ2-3; D might be TRBD2 (7 bases). Germline V gives CDR1 PRHDT, CDR2 FYEKMQ (reference sequence). V lost 3 bases to trimming and J lost 4 bases, with 14 bases between them. The CDR3 covers 15 residues.

The CDR3: CASSLRGPGANVLTF. As DNA, the CDR3 is TGTGCCAGCAGTTTACGGGGTCCTGGGGCCAACGTCCTGACTTTC. The V and J genes are TRBV28 and TRBJ2-6, with a possible D match to TRBD2 (5 bases). Looked up from germline, CDR1 is MDHEN and CDR2 is SYDVKM. The CDR3 spans 15 residues. The ends were cut back, 2 bases at V and 2 bases at J, with 7 bases in the middle.

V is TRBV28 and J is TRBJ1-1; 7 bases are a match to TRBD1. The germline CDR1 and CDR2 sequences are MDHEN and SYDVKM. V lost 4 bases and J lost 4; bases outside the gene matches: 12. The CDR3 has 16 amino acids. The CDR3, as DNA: TGTGCCAGCAGTTCCCTTTCAGGAGGGGGCTTCACTGAAGCTTTCTTT. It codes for CASSSLSGGGFTEAFF.

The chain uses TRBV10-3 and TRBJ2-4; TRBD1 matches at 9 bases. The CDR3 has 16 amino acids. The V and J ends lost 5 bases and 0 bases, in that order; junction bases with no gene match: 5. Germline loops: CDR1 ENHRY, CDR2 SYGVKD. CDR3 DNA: TGTGCCATCAGTACAGGGGGCGGATTAGCCAAAAACATTCAGTACTTC. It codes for CAISTGGGLAKNIQYF.

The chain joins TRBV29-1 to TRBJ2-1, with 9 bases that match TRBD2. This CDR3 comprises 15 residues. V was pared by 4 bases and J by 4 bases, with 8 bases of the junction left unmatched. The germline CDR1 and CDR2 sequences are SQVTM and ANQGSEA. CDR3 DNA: TGCAGCGTTGTCGCCCTAGCGGGGTTATACAATGAGCAGTTCTTC. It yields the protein CSVVALAGLYNEQFF.

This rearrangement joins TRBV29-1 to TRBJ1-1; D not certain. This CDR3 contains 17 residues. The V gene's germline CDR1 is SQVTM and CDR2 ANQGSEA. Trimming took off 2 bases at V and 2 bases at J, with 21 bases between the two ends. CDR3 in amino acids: CSVEPLWVTDLNTEAFF. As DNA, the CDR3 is TGCAGCGTTGAACCCCTCTGGGTCACCGACCTCAACACTGAAGCTTTCTTT.

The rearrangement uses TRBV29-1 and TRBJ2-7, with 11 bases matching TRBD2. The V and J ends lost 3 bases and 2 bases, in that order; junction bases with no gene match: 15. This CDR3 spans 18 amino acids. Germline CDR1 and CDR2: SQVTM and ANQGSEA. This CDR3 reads CSVERASGRWGDPYEQYF. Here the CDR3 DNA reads TGCAGCGTTGAGCGGGCTAGCGGGAGGTGGGGGGACCCCTACGAGCAGTACTTC.

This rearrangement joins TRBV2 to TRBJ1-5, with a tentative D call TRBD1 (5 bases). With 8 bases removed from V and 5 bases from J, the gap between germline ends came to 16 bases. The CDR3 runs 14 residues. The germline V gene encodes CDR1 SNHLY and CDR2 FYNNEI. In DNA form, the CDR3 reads TGTGCCAGCGCAATGGGGCAGGGCCATCAGCCCCAGCATTTT. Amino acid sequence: CASAMGQGHQPQHF.

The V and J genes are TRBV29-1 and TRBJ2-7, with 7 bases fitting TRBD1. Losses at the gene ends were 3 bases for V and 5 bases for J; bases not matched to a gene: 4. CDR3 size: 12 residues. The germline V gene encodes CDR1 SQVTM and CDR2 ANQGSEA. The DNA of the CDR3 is TGCAGCGTTGATGGCAGGGGGAACGAGCAGTACTTC. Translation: CSVDGRGNEQYF.

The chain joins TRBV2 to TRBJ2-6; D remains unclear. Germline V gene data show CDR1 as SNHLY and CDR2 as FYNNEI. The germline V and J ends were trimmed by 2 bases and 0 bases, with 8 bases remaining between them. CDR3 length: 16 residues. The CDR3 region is CASSEWWGSGANVLTF. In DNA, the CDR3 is TGTGCCAGCAGTGAATGGTGGGGCTCTGGGGCCAACGTCCTGACTTTC.

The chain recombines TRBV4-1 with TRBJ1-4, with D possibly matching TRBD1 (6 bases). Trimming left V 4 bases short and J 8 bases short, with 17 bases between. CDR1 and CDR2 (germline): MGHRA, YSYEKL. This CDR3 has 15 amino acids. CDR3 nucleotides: TGCGCCAGCAGCCTTCCCGGGGGGCGCGGGGAAAAACTGTTTTTT. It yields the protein CASSLPGGRGEKLFF.

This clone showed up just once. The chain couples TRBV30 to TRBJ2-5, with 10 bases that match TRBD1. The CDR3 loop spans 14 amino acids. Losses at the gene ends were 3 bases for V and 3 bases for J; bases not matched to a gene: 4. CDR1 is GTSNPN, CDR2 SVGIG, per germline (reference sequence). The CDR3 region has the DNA TGTGCCTGGAGGAGACAGGGGGCTGAAGAGACCCAGTACTTC. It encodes CAWRRQGAEETQYF. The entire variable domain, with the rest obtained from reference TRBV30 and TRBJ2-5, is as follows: SQTIHQWPATLVQPVGSPLSLECTVEGTSNPNLYWYRQAAGRGLQLLFYSVGIGQISSEVPQNLSASRPQDRQFILSSKKLLLSDSGFYLCAWRRQGAEETQYFGPGTRLLVL.